The clone carrying this TCR beta chain showed up many times. The data were obtained in a study of regulatory T cells in long-lasting Graves disease. The germline V and J ends were trimmed by 5 bases and 13 bases, with 17 bases remaining between them. Germline V gene lookup returns CDR1 KGHSH and CDR2 LQKENI. The CDR3 consists of 13 residues. CDR3-region Arm-PCR and iRepertoire HTBI primers produced the TCR beta libraries. TCRdb redid the calling of the multiplex PCR reads with MiXCR, one entry per CDR3 protein. This repertoire shows 300,000 to 500,000 distinct CDR3 sequences, about 20% found once; its top ten account for about a fifth. Time point here: persistent/refractory GD, antithyroid drugs over 5 years with positive TRAb. The TCR library used RNA extracted from PBMCs.

The sequence came from a female donor with Graves disease. The chain has TRBV18 and TRBJ1-4; perhaps TRBD1 as D (6 bases). The source material was peripheral blood mononuclear cells (PBMCs), sampled when the disease was refractory, from a patient treated with antithyroid drugs. DNA of the CDR3: TGTGCCAGCTCAACCGGCGCAGGGGAGAGACTGTTTTTT. As protein: CASSTGAGERLFF.